This T cell receptor (beta chain) stems from a study of Ad26.COV2.S vaccination and SARS-CoV-2 variants. The sample's treatment: 19 received Ad26.COV2.S at low or high dose, single or two shots; 5 received placebo; per-sample allocation not given. On day 63 after the first injection, vaccine and placebo recipients gave samples. Produced via immunoSEQ multiplex PCR; TCRdb's table is partial and in-frame only. This repertoire shows approximately 480,000 clones, around 85% found once; its top ten account for 9.5% to 15%. The CDR3 has 20 residues. J is TRBJ1-5 and V is TRBV21-1. TRBV21-1 is reported as a pseudogene. The sequence derives from a person aged 18-65 years who received the Ad26.COV2.S COVID-19 vaccine or a placebo. The sequencing used peripheral blood, collected in a trial of Ad26.COV2.S vaccine versus placebo. The CDR3 DNA reads as TGTGCCAGCAGTGGGGGGATCCCGGGGGCGCGGTGGGATAGCAATCAGCCCCAGCATTTT. Protein product: CASSGGIPGARWDSNQPQHF.